Below, 13 T cell receptor beta chains from the same sample are listed, as sequenced in a study of T cell responses to AZD1222 COVID-19 vaccine. Repertoires were generated with immunoSEQ multiplex PCR, while TCRdb's copy carries only in-frame clones and drops some. The profile shows about 180,000 clones, 90% of them singletons. The sample in question was peripheral blood, obtained on day 0 of AZD1222 vaccination. These TCRs come from an adult in good health.

The CDR3 is CASSYSLVAPNTEAFF. The CDR3 DNA is TGTGCCAGCAGTTACTCGCTCGTGGCTCCAAACACTGAAGCTTTCTTT. V usage is TRBV6-2 or TRBV6-3 and J usage is TRBJ1-1; D call uncertain. The CDR3 covers 16 residues. V shed 0 bases and J shed 2 bases, with 13 bases lying between them. The V gene's germline CDR1 is MNHEY and CDR2 SVGEGT.

J is TRBJ1-6 and V is TRBV6-5; D gene unclear. The CDR3 is made up of 15 amino acids. With 6 bases removed from V and 6 bases from J, the gap between germline ends came to 15 bases. Germline V gene lookup returns CDR1 MNHEY and CDR2 SVGAGI. The CDR3 is CASSGGRGVNSPLHF. CDR3 DNA: TGTGCCAGCAGCGGAGGCCGGGGAGTTAATTCACCCCTCCACTTT.

The V and J genes are TRBV29-1 and TRBJ2-5; 7 positions agree with TRBD2. CDR3 length equals 11 residues. CDR1 and CDR2 from the germline V gene are SQVTM and ANQGSEA. V gave up 7 bases and J gave up 5 bases; unmatched junction bases: 4. This CDR3 reads CSASGGETQYF. CDR3 sequence (DNA): TGCAGCGCTTCCGGGGGGGAGACCCAGTACTTC.

The chain has TRBV27 and TRBJ2-7, with a tentative D call TRBD1 (6 bases). Germline V gene lookup returns CDR1 MNHEY and CDR2 SMNVEV (reference sequence). This CDR3 has 16 amino acids. V was trimmed by 6 bases and J by 2 bases, leaving 20 bases between them. This CDR3 reads CASRPKPQGVPYEQYF. CDR3 DNA: TGTGCCAGCAGACCTAAACCACAGGGTGTGCCCTACGAGCAGTACTTC.

This clone showed up just a few times. The J gene is TRBJ2-2, the V gene TRBV7-2, with TRBD2 identical over 7 bases. The CDR3 runs 15 residues. CDR1 is SGHTA, CDR2 FQGNSA, per germline. J gave up 5 bases and V 3 bases, and 6 bases lay outside the gene matches. The DNA of the CDR3 is TGTGCCAGCAGCTTTAAAGCGGGGTGGACCGGGGAGCTGTTTTTT. It codes for CASSFKAGWTGELFF.

This chain connects TRBV6-5 to TRBJ1-1, with D hard to call. This CDR3 comprises 12 residues. Trimming took 7 bases from V and 0 from J, leaving 6 bases between them. Germline assignment: CDR1 MNHEY and CDR2 SVGAGI. The CDR3 DNA sequence: TGTGCCAGCACTGGGGTGAACACTGAAGCTTTCTTT. Protein: CASTGVNTEAFF.

This clone was seen once. The same CDR3 arises from other DNA sequences in this sample as well. The rearrangement joins TRBV19 to TRBJ2-7; TRBD1 matches at 12 bases. Looked up from germline, CDR1 is LNHDA and CDR2 is SQIVND (reference sequence). CDR3 size: 15 residues. The junction had 2 bases not matched to a gene; V was cut back by 1 base and J by 4 bases. The CDR3 DNA is TGTGCCAGTAGTATAGCGGGACAGGGGGCTTACGAGCAGTACTTC. Translation: CASSIAGQGAYEQYF.

The rearrangement links TRBV19 to TRBJ1-5; no clear D gene. Trimming left V 5 bases short and J 5 bases short, with 16 bases between. The CDR3 has 15 amino acids. CDR1 and CDR2 from the germline V gene are LNHDA and SQIVND (reference sequence). This chain's CDR3 is CASSQTSDAYQPQHF. The CDR3 DNA follows: TGTGCCAGTAGTCAGACGTCGGATGCTTATCAGCCCCAGCATTTT.

The chain couples TRBV3-1 (or the pseudogene TRBV3-2) to TRBJ1-2; D perhaps matches TRBD1 (5 bases). The V end was cut by 1 base, the J end by 8 bases, with 8 bases between. CDR1 and CDR2 from the germline V gene are LGHDT and YNNKEL (reference sequence). The CDR3 sequence is 12 residues long. The CDR3 reads CASSQVRDGYTF. The CDR3 bases are TGTGCCAGCAGCCAAGTCAGGGACGGCTACACCTTC.

The V call is TRBV11-1, the J call TRBJ2-7; 10 bases match TRBD1. Germline V lookup: CDR1 SGHAT, CDR2 FQDESV (reference sequence). This CDR3 comprises 16 residues. Unmatched junction bases numbered 12, after V lost 5 bases and J lost 5 bases. CDR3 loop: CASSTRDRGANHEQYF. The DNA for the CDR3 is TGTGCCAGCAGCACTAGGGACAGGGGCGCAAACCACGAGCAGTACTTC.

This chain links TRBV11-2 with TRBJ2-5; TRBD2 might be the D (5 bases). V shed 1 base and J shed 0 bases, with 15 bases lying between them. CDR1 and CDR2 (germline): SGHAT, FQNNGV. The CDR3 runs 17 residues. The chain's CDR3 is CASSLGPLALYQETQYF. CDR3 DNA sequence: TGTGCCAGCAGCTTAGGGCCGCTAGCCTTGTACCAAGAGACCCAGTACTTC.

The genes are TRBV27 and TRBJ1-3, with TRBD1 identical over 7 bases. Germline CDR1 is MNHEY and CDR2 is SMNVEV (reference sequence). This CDR3 spans 15 amino acids. Trimming removed 0 bases from V and 4 bases from J; junction bases left unmatched: 3. The CDR3 nucleotides read TGTGCCAGCAGTTTATCGAGGGGACAGGGAAACACCATATATTTT. Its translation: CASSLSRGQGNTIYF.

J is TRBJ1-1 and V is TRBV6-5, with a weak D call TRBD1 (6 bases). Germline assignment: CDR1 MNHEY and CDR2 SVGAGI. Trimming cost V 6 bases and J 3 bases, with 14 bases left between them. The CDR3 is 14 residues long. The CDR3 sequence is CASRTGSTDTEAFF. The CDR3 nucleotides read TGTGCCAGCAGAACAGGGTCGACTGACACTGAAGCTTTCTTT.